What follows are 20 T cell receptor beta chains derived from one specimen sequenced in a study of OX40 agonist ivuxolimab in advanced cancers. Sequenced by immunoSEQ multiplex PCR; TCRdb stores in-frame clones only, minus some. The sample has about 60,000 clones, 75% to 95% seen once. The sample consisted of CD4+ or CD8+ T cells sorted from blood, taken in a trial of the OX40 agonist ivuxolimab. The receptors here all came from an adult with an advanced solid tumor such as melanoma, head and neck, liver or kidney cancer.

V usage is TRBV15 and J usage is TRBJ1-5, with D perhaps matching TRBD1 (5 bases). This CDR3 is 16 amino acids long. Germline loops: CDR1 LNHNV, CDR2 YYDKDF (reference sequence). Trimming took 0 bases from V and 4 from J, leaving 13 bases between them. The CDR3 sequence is CATSRDLGTKNQPQHF. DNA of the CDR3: TGTGCCACCAGCAGAGATCTGGGGACCAAAAATCAGCCCCAGCATTTT.

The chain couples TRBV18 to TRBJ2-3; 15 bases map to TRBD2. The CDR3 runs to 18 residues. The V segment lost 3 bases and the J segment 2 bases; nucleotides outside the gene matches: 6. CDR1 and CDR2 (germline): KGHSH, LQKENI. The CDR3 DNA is TGTGCCAGCTCACCCGGACTAGCGGGAGGGGCCCCCACAGATACGCAGTATTTT. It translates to CASSPGLAGGAPTDTQYF. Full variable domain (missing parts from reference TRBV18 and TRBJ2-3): NAGVMQNPRHLVRRRGQEARLRCSPMKGHSHVYWYRQLPEEGLKFMVYLQKENIIDESGMPKERFSAEFPKEGPSILRIQQVVRGDSAAYFCASSPGLAGGAPTDTQYFGPGTRLTVL.

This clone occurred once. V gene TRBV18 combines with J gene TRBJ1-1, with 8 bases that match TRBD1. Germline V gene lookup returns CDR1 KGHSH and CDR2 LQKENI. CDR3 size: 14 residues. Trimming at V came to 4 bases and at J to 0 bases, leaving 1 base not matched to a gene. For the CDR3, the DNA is TGTGCCAGCTCACTACAGGGGGTGAACACTGAAGCTTTCTTT. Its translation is CASSLQGVNTEAFF.

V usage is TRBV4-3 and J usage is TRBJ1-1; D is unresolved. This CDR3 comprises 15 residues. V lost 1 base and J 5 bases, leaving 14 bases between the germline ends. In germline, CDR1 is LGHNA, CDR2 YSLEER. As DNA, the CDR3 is TGCGCCAGCAGCCAAGGTACGGGGATCCGTACTGAAGCTTTCTTT. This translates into CASSQGTGIRTEAFF.

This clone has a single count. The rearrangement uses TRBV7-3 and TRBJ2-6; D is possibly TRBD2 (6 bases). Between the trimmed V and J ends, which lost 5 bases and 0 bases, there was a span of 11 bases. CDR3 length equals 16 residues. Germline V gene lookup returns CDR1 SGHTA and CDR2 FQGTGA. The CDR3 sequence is CASSVSGGSGANVLTF. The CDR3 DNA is TGTGCCAGCAGCGTTAGCGGAGGCTCTGGGGCCAACGTCCTGACTTTC.

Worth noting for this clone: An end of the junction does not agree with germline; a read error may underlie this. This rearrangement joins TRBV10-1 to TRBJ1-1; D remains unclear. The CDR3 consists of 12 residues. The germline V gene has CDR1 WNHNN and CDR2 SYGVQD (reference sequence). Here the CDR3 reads CAGSRGSAEAFF. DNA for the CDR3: TGCGCCGGCAGTAGAGGGTCTGCTGAAGCTTTCTTT.

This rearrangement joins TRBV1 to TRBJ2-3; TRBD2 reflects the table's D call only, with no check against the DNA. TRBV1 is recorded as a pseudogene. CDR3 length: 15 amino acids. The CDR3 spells CTSSQRRECTDTQYF. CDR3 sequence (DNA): TGCACCAGCAGCCAGCGGCGGGAGTGTACAGATACGCAGTATTTT.

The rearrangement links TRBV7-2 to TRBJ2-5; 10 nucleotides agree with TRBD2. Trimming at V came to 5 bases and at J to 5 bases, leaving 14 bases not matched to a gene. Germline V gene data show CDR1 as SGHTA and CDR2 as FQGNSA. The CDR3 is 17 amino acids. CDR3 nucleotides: TGTGCCAGCAGCCCCCCGGGGCTAGCGGGAGCCCGGGAGACCCAGTACTTC. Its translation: CASSPPGLAGARETQYF.

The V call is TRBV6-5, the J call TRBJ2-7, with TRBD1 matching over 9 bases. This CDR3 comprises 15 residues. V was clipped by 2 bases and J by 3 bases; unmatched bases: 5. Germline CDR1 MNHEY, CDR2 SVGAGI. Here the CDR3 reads CASSYQDRGFYEQYF. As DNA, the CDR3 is TGTGCCAGCAGTTACCAGGACAGGGGATTCTACGAGCAGTACTTC.

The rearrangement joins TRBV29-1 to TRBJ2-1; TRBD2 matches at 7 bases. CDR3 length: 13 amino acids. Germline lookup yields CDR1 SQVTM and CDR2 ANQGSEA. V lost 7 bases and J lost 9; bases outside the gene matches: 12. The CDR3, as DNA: TGCAGCGGCCTTAGGGGAGGGCCCCCTGAGCAGTTCTTC. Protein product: CSGLRGGPPEQFF.

The CDR3 loop is CASSLAPLDEQFF. For the CDR3, the DNA is TGCGCCAGCAGCTTGGCTCCTTTGGATGAGCAGTTCTTC. This chain joins TRBV5-1 and TRBJ2-1; D unresolved. Germline V gene sequence: CDR1 SGHRS, CDR2 YFSETQ. This CDR3 comprises 13 residues. Trimming pared 0 bases from V and 8 bases from J, leaving 9 bases between. Combining the CDR3 with reference TRBV5-1 and TRBJ2-1 gives the whole variable domain KAGVTQTPRYLIKTRGQQVTLSCSPISGHRSVSWYQQTPGQGLQFLFEYFSETQRNKGNFPGRFSGRQFSNSRSEMNVSTLELGDSALYLCASSLAPLDEQFFGPGTRLTVL.

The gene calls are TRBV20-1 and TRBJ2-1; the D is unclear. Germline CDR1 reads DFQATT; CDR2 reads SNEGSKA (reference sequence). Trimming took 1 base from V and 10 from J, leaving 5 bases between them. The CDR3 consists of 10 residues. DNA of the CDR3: TGCAGTGCTAGAGCGGGCGAGCAGTTCTTC. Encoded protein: CSARAGEQFF.

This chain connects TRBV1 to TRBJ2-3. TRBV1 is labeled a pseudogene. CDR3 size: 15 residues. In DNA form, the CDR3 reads TGCACCAGCAGCCAGTGGTCGAGGACCTCGGGTACGCAGTATTTT. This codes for CTSSQWSRTSGTQYF.

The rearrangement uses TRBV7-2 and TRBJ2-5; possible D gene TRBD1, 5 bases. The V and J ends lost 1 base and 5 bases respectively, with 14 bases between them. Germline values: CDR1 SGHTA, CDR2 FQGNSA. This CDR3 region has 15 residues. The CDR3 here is CASSLGGSRAETQYF. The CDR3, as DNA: TGTGCCAGCAGCTTAGGGGGCAGCCGTGCTGAGACCCAGTACTTC.

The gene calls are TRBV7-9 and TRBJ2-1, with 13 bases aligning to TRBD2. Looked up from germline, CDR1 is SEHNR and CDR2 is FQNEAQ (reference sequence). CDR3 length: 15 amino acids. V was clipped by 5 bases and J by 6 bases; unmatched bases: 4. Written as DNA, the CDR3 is TGTGCCAGCAGCCTACTAGCGGGAGGGTTCAATGAGCAGTTCTTC. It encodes CASSLLAGGFNEQFF.

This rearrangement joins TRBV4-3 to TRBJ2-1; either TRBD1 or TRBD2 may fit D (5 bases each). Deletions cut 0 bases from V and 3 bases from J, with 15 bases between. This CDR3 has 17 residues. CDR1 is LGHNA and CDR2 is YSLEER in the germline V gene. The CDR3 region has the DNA TGCGCCAGCAGCCAAGAAAGGAGGACACACCTCTACAATGAGCAGTTCTTC. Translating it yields CASSQERRTHLYNEQFF.

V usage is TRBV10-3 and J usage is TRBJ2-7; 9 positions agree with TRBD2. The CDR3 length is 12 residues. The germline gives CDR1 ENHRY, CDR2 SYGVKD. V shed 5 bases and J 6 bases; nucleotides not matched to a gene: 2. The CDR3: CAISLAGREQYF. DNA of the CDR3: TGTGCCATCAGTCTAGCGGGGCGCGAGCAGTACTTC.

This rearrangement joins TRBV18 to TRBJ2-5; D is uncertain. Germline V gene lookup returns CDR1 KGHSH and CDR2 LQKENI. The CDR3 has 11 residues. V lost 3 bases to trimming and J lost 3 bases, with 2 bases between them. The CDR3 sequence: CASSPKETQYF. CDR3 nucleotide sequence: TGTGCCAGCTCACCTAAAGAGACCCAGTACTTC.

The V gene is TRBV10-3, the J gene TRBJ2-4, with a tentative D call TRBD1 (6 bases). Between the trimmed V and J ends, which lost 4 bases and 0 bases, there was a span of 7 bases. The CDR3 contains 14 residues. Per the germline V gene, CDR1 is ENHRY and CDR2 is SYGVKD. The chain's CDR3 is CAISGGGAKNIQYF. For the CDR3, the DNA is TGTGCCATCAGTGGAGGGGGAGCCAAAAACATTCAGTACTTC.

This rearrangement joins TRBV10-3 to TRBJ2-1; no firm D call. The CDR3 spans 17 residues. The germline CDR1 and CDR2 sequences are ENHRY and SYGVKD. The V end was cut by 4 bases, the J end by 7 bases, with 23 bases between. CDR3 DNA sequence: TGTGCCATCAGTGGGCCTGATGGCTCACTCCTAGGGAATGAGCAGTTCTTC. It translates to CAISGPDGSLLGNEQFF.